The rows below give T cell receptor beta chains drawn from one sample of a study of T cell responses to AZD1222 COVID-19 vaccine. Sequencing was performed with immunoSEQ multiplex PCR; in TCRdb, only in-frame clones are kept and a portion is missing. Counted here are 150,000 to 180,000 clones, roughly nine tenths occurring once; the ten biggest clones make up roughly 1.9%. The sample in question was peripheral blood, obtained on day 0 of AZD1222 vaccination. The receptors here all came from an adult in good health. The CDR3 runs from the conserved cysteine through the conserved F or W.

V: TRBV4-3; J: TRBJ1-1; CDR3: CASSQVQGRQGAEAFF
V: TRBV19; J: TRBJ2-1; CDR3: CASSEGLAWEQFF
V: TRBV27; J: TRBJ1-5; CDR3: CASSFSGTPNQPQHF
V: TRBV18; J: TRBJ2-5; CDR3: CASSPPQGMTDETQYF
V: TRBV28; J: TRBJ1-5; CDR3: CASSFLGTNVGNQPQHF
V: TRBV7-8; J: TRBJ2-7; CDR3: CASSPARTGPSYEQYF
V: TRBV7-2; J: TRBJ2-7; CDR3: CASSSLAGAPYEQYF
V: TRBV7-9; J: TRBJ1-4; CDR3: CASSLGFDSRREKLFF
V: TRBV7-9; J: TRBJ1-4; CDR3: CASSYRGFGEKLFF
V: TRBV5-8; J: TRBJ2-5; CDR3: CASSHGGLAGVETQYF
V: TRBV10-3; J: TRBJ2-2; CDR3: CAINPRAGGSTGELFF
V: TRBV6-2/TRBV6-3; J: TRBJ2-5; CDR3: CASSYSGPLAGEFFETQYF
V: TRBV7-3; J: TRBJ1-1; CDR3: CASSAQVGTEAFF
V: TRBV12-3/TRBV12-4; J: TRBJ2-7; CDR3: CASSFSGYEQYF
V: TRBV6-5; J: TRBJ1-4; CDR3: CASSHRDSEHELFF
V: TRBV6-2/TRBV6-3; J: TRBJ1-4; CDR3: CASSPWRQLSNEKLFF
V: TRBV7-7; J: TRBJ2-1; CDR3: CASSLKRGSSYNEQFF
V: TRBV29-1; J: TRBJ2-7; CDR3: CSVAGTENKLGTYEQYF
V: TRBV6-5; J: TRBJ2-2; CDR3: CASRGQINTGELFF
V: TRBV2; J: TRBJ1-3; CDR3: CASTYGQEVENTIYF
V: TRBV6-2/TRBV6-3; J: TRBJ2-7; CDR3: CASSYGTYSSEQYF
V: TRBV5-1; J: TRBJ2-1; CDR3: CASSIGQGADEQFF
V: TRBV6-4; J: TRBJ2-3; CDR3: CASSEGPDTDTQYF
V: TRBV7-2; J: TRBJ2-5; CDR3: CASSAGRNQETQYF
V: TRBV10-3; J: TRBJ1-5; CDR3: CAISEVRDNNQPQHF
V: TRBV5-5; J: TRBJ1-1; CDR3: CASSQGALTEAFF
V: TRBV6-2/TRBV6-3; J: TRBJ2-3; CDR3: CASSYRPRTGTGGTDTQYF
V: TRBV20-1; J: TRBJ2-3; CDR3: CSASGAGWDTQYF
V: TRBV6-2/TRBV6-3; J: TRBJ1-4; CDR3: CASSSTREKLFF
V: TRBV27; J: TRBJ2-3; CDR3: CASSFLAGERTDTQYF
V: TRBV6-6; J: TRBJ1-2; CDR3: CASSYSRGSDGYTF
V: TRBV28; J: TRBJ1-5; CDR3: CASSQGQGVWSSNQPQHF
V: TRBV15; J: TRBJ2-1; CDR3: CATSISGSSYNEQFF
V: TRBV19; J: TRBJ1-6; CDR3: CASSPGSPSGSPLHF
V: TRBV15; J: TRBJ1-5; CDR3: CATSRDLGGGQPQHF
V: TRBV7-7; J: TRBJ2-2; CDR3: CASSFHGGRNTGELFF
V: TRBV4-3; J: TRBJ2-2; CDR3: CASSLMGQGNTGELFF
V: TRBV7-9; J: TRBJ2-1; CDR3: CASSLFPWEGFSYNEQFF
V: TRBV27; J: TRBJ2-2; CDR3: CASSSFTGELFF
V: TRBV2; J: TRBJ2-7; CDR3: CASSEEVGQGSYEQYF
V: TRBV18; J: TRBJ1-1; CDR3: CASSPQGAVKNTEAFF
V: TRBV28; J: TRBJ1-2; CDR3: CASSSDRFYGYTF
V: TRBV7-2; J: TRBJ1-6; CDR3: CASSPRVDSQGYNSPLHF
V: TRBV7-3; J: TRBJ2-2; CDR3: CASSLKADTGELFF
V: TRBV14; J: TRBJ1-4; CDR3: CASSSLGAPGISNEKLFF
V: TRBV2; J: TRBJ1-2; CDR3: CASSKSVSLDYGYTF
V: TRBV9; J: TRBJ2-7; CDR3: CASSVGASGSVQYF